This T cell receptor beta chain was retrieved from a study of OX40 agonist ivuxolimab in advanced cancers. Overall study: Subjects had a mean age of about 60 years, with a range of 23 to 79; around 83% were male.

V was clipped by 3 bases and J by 5 bases; unmatched bases: 9. The CDR3 runs 16 residues. Germline CDR1 is SGHRS and CDR2 is YFSETQ. Study-wide findings and caveats: At 0.1 to 3.0 mg/kg, clonal expansion of CD4+ and CD8+ blood T cells had occurred by week 6.

Sequenced by immunoSEQ multiplex PCR; TCRdb stores in-frame clones only, minus some. The repertoire has 65,000 to 95,000 clones, around nine tenths of them found once; the top ten carry approximately 0.19%. About this clone itself: Its matching antigen is unknown.

The receptor's source is an adult with an advanced solid tumor such as melanoma, head and neck, liver or kidney cancer. The source material was CD4+ or CD8+ T cells sorted from blood, sampled in a trial of the OX40 agonist ivuxolimab. The V gene is TRBV5-1, the J gene TRBJ2-1; 9 bases align to TRBD2. CDR3 in DNA: TGCGCCAGCAGCTCTGGGGGGCTAGCGGGGAACAATGAGCAGTTCTTC. It yields the protein CASSSGGLAGNNEQFF.